Listed below are T cell receptor beta chains from one sample, sequenced in a study of blood T cell repertoires in COVID-19. Profiling relied on immunoSEQ multiplex PCR, and the TCRdb table lists in-frame clones only, not all of them. The sample shows under 200,000 clones, around 80% of them seen only once. The sequencing input was peripheral blood. These receptors originate from a man between 60 and 75 years old with acute or convalescent COVID-19. Each CDR3 is given with its conserved first and last residue. Fields, in order: J gene, V gene, clone size, CDR3 length, D gene, CDR3 protein, CDR3 DNA. D genes are given only for firm matches. A row's size may be missing; if present it is once, few, many or a size class.

TRBJ1-5	TRBV6-2/TRBV6-3	.	14	.	CASSYSSTPQPQHF	TGTGCCAGCAGTTACTCGAGTACCCCACAGCCCCAGCATTTT
TRBJ1-5	TRBV15	once	17	TRBD1	CATSSRDRGRGSEPQHF	TGTGCCACCAGCAGCCGGGACAGGGGGCGAGGTTCAGAGCCCCAGCATTTT
TRBJ1-2	TRBV18	.	17	TRBD1	CASSPSLGTGENYGYTF	TGTGCCAGCTCACCCTCCCTGGGGACAGGCGAAAACTATGGCTACACCTTC
TRBJ2-5	TRBV5-4	.	13	.	CASSWDLQETQYF	TGTGCCAGCAGCTGGGACTTGCAAGAGACCCAGTACTTC
TRBJ1-4	TRBV19	.	11	.	CATGEVEKLFF	TGTGCCACCGGGGAAGTGGAAAAACTGTTTTTT
TRBJ2-3	TRBV5-1	.	14	.	CASSYTDSLDTQYF	TGCGCCAGCAGCTACACGGACTCTCTAGATACGCAGTATTTT
TRBJ2-1	TRBV24-1	.	16	TRBD1	CATSDLQDRVVSEQFF	TGTGCCACCAGTGATTTGCAAGACAGGGTGGTGAGTGAGCAGTTCTTC
TRBJ2-3	TRBV9	.	14	TRBD2	CASSAGGGPDTQYF	TGTGCCAGCAGCGCCGGGGGGGGCCCCGATACGCAGTATTTT
TRBJ1-2	TRBV3-1/TRBV3-2	.	14	.	CASSPWAGGYGYTF	TGTGCCAGCAGCCCCTGGGCCGGAGGCTATGGCTACACCTTC
TRBJ2-2	TRBV14	.	13	.	CASSGRNTGELFF	TGTGCCAGCAGTGGCCGGAACACCGGGGAGCTGTTTTTT
TRBJ2-3	TRBV7-9	.	14	.	CASSYDVGTDTQYF	TGTGCCAGCAGCTACGATGTAGGCACAGATACGCAGTATTTT
TRBJ2-5	TRBV2	.	12	.	CASSGQDETQYF	TGTGCCAGCAGTGGCCAGGATGAGACCCAGTACTTC
TRBJ1-5	TRBV15	.	16	TRBD1	CATSRDRTGGNQPQHF	TGTGCCACCAGCAGAGATCGGACAGGGGGCAATCAGCCCCAGCATTTT
TRBJ2-2	TRBV7-3	.	15	.	CASSLTGGRTGELFF	TGTGCCAGCAGCTTAACCGGGGGGCGTACCGGGGAGCTGTTTTTT
TRBJ2-1	TRBV3-1/TRBV3-2	.	16	.	CASSQDSGQVYNEQFF	TGTGCCAGCAGCCAAGATAGTGGGCAGGTGTACAATGAGCAGTTCTTC
TRBJ1-6	TRBV7-8	.	16	.	CASSLGPGRLNSPLHF	TGTGCCAGCAGCTTAGGACCAGGGCGGTTGAATTCACCCCTCCACTTT
TRBJ1-4	TRBV29-1	.	15	.	CSVQKGTGWEEKLFF	TGCAGCGTCCAAAAGGGGACTGGCTGGGAGGAAAAACTGTTTTTT
TRBJ2-5	TRBV5-1	.	14	TRBD1	CASSPDRVGETQYF	TGCGCCAGCAGCCCGGACAGGGTGGGAGAGACCCAGTACTTC